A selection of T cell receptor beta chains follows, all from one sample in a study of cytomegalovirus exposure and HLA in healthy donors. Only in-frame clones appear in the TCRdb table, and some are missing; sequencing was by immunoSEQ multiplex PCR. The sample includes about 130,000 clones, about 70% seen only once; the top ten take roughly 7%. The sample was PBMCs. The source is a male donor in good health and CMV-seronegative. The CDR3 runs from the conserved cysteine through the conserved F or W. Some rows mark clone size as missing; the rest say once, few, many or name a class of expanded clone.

CASSRDRGNTDTQYF,TRBV6-5,.
CASSRVGTGRGEGEKLFF,TRBV9,few
CASSRPGLAVQFF,TRBV14,few
CASSPLSDPGYEQYF,TRBV5-4,.
CASSFTRAPYNEQFF,TRBV7-2,.
CASKTDRGTDTQYF,TRBV6-1,.
CASSRTSGPFRDTQYF,TRBV7-8,.
CASSQDRVLPYGYTF,TRBV4-3,.
CASSSGNLHGQFF,TRBV7-9,.
CASRVTGARNQPQHF,TRBV6-5,.
CASSIRTGGQETQYF,TRBV7-2,.
CASSVARYNEQFF,TRBV9,.
CASSLEGGGTDTQYF,TRBV11-2,few
CSVADSGRGGTQYF,TRBV29-1,.
CASSGQDPGLAGAPALELFF,TRBV9,.
CASSLTGRGPANEQFF,TRBV7-3,once
CASSYSPVVNTEAFF,TRBV6-5,once
CATSRGGLSTDTQYF,TRBV15,.
CASSQTPQGEETQYF,TRBV4-1,.
CASSLARTVMNTEAFF,TRBV5-1,.
CASSIRGGSGNTIYF,TRBV7-2,.
CASSLTAGGPQHF,TRBV7-3,.
CASSQERGPLEQYF,TRBV4-2,once
CASSPTLGQPQHF,TRBV18,.
CASSPAGPAGNQPQHF,TRBV5-1,few
CASSYSGSPYEQYF,TRBV6-5,.
CASSRTSGSYNEQFF,TRBV18,.
CANLEGRGETQYF,TRBV2,.
CASSPTSGVSYEQYF,TRBV2,.
CRPGDEQYF,TRBV20-1,.